This T cell receptor beta chain came from a study of cytomegalovirus exposure and HLA in healthy donors. Study-level background: A later analysis reported the 90 to 150 validation repertoires used the same platform as the 550 to 800 first-cohort repertoires.

Trimming left V 1 base short and J 7 bases short, with 11 bases between. The CDR3 extends over 13 amino acids. Germline lookup yields CDR1 SGHDT and CDR2 YYEEEE. This clone was seen a handful of times. Its specificity is not known. In the same sample, other DNA sequences code for this CDR3. Study-level results: Generally TCR sequences proved uncommon, though certain public TCRs appeared in numerous donors. With high specificity and sensitivity, the classifier reportedly diagnosed cytomegalovirus status.

Here immunoSEQ multiplex PCR was the method, and the copy in TCRdb shows in-frame clones only, minus some. The table includes some 130,000 clones, 70% to 85% detected once. The TCR comes from a man aged 30 to 39 in good health and CMV-seropositive. Specimen: PBMCs. The rearrangement links TRBV5-6 to TRBJ1-2; D is undetermined. Here the CDR3 reads CASSLSGPGGYTF. In DNA form, the CDR3 reads TGTGCCAGCAGCTTGTCGGGTCCGGGTGGCTACACCTTC. Using reference TRBV5-6 and TRBJ1-2 for the parts outside the CDR3, the full variable domain is DAGVTQSPTHLIKTRGQQVTLRCSPKSGHDTVSWYQQALGQGPQFIFQYYEEEERQRGNFPDRFSGHQFPNYSSELNVNALLLGDSALYLCASSLSGPGGYTFGSGTRLTVV.